The 20 T cell receptor beta chains below all came from one sample that was sequenced in a study of T cells in Graves' hyperthyroidism and ophthalmopathy. It was RNA transcripts that yielded the amplified TCR beta CDR3 regions. A set of HTBI primers served as the primers for a first-round RT-PCR of the TCR CDR3. TCRdb reprocessed the multiplex PCR reads via MiXCR and lists one record per CDR3 protein. There are roughly 500,000 distinct CDR3 sequences in the sample; 22% occur only once, and about 53% lies in the top ten. Sequencing input: blood. The source is a woman in her 70s with Graves' ophthalmopathy.

This clonotype was detected a few times. The rearrangement joins TRBV20-1 to TRBJ2-7; the match to TRBD1 covers 8 bases. The CDR3 extends over 13 amino acids. With V trimmed by 2 bases and J by 3 bases, 3 bases remained unmatched. Looked up from germline, CDR1 is DFQATT and CDR2 is SNEGSKA (reference sequence). The CDR3 region has the DNA TGCAGTGCTAGACGGACAGGGAACTACGAGCAGTACTTC. It codes for CSARRTGNYEQYF.

This clonotype has at least ten counts. The CDR3 DNA reads as TGTGCCAGCAGTGAACACTCCTCGATGCACACTGAAGCTTTCTTT. Its translation is CASSEHSSMHTEAFF. V is TRBV6-1 and J is TRBJ1-1; D remains ambiguous. CDR3 length: 15 amino acids. Germline CDR1 MNHNS, CDR2 SASEGT. The V end was cut by 2 bases, the J end by 3 bases, with 13 bases between.

This clonotype has at least ten counts. This sequence joins TRBV12-3 or TRBV12-4 and TRBJ2-2; D unclear. The V end lost 3 bases, the J end lost 3 bases, and 8 bases lay between the germline ends. This CDR3 has 14 amino acids. CDR3 coding DNA: TGTGCCAGCAGTTTTGGTTGGGACACCGGGGAGCTGTTTTTT. This sequence encodes CASSFGWDTGELFF.

V gene TRBV20-1 combines with J gene TRBJ2-1, with D unresolved. V was cut by 5 bases and J by 5 bases, with 10 bases left in between. CDR1 is DFQATT, CDR2 SNEGSKA, per germline (reference sequence). The CDR3 consists of 12 residues. The CDR3 is CSAPRLDNEQFF. CDR3 nucleotide sequence: TGCAGTGCTCCCCGACTTGACAATGAGCAGTTCTTC.

In regard to this clonotype: A much larger clonotype is one base distant, so this may be a read error. The rearrangement uses TRBV2 and TRBJ2-2, with 9 bases fitting TRBD1. CDR3 length equals 13 residues. Per the germline V gene, CDR1 is SNHLY and CDR2 is FYNNEI. CDR3 residues: CASRTGVTGEPFF. Written as DNA, the CDR3 is TGTGCCAGTCGGACAGGGGTCACCGGGGAGCCGTTTTTT.

The chain carries TRBV7-2 and TRBJ2-2, with TRBD1 identical over 7 bases. The CDR3 sequence is 15 residues long. Germline CDR1 reads SGHTA; CDR2 reads FQGNSA. Trimming removed 4 bases from V and 2 bases from J; junction bases left unmatched: 4. The DNA for the CDR3 is TGTGCCAGCAGCTCGACAGGGACAAACACCGGGGAGCTGTTTTTT. It translates to CASSSTGTNTGELFF.

The chain employs TRBV12-3 or TRBV12-4 and TRBJ2-1, with TRBD2 matching 7 bases. Trimming at V came to 5 bases and at J to 9 bases, leaving 7 bases not matched to a gene. The CDR3 contains 13 residues. As DNA, the CDR3 is TGTGCCAGCAGTAGAGGGAGGGCCCCTGAGCAGTTCTTC. It codes for CASSRGRAPEQFF.

The CDR3 protein is CASSQASGPAVGETQYF. Written as DNA, the CDR3 is TGTGCCAGCAGCCAAGCTAGCGGCCCCGCGGTTGGAGAGACCCAGTACTTC. V usage is TRBV3-1 and J usage is TRBJ2-5, with TRBD2 matching 7 bases. The CDR3 has 17 residues. The germline V gene encodes CDR1 LGHDT and CDR2 YNNKEL (reference sequence). V lost 1 base, J lost 4 bases, and 12 bases stayed unmatched.

This clonotype was counted at least ten times. The chain has TRBV12-3 or TRBV12-4 and TRBJ2-2; 9 bases are shared with TRBD1. With 4 bases clipped from V and 8 bases from J, the junction kept 5 bases outside the gene matches. The CDR3 contains 14 residues. CDR3 in DNA: TGTGCCAGCAGTTGGGGGACAGGGTCTGGGGAGCTGTTTTTT. The encoded protein is CASSWGTGSGELFF.

The J gene is TRBJ2-1, the V gene TRBV24-1; possible D gene TRBD2, 6 bases. This CDR3 is built from 14 residues. CDR1 KGHDR and CDR2 SFDVKD come from the germline V gene. V was shortened by 10 bases and J by 3 bases, with 15 bases between the two germline ends. As DNA, the CDR3 is TGTGCCACAGCCGCTAGCGATTTCTACAATGAGCAGTTCTTC. This sequence encodes CATAASDFYNEQFF.

This sequence joins TRBV2 and TRBJ1-1; no firm D call. The V gene's germline CDR1 is SNHLY and CDR2 FYNNEI. This CDR3 spans 11 amino acids. V was cut by 8 bases and J by 9 bases, with 13 bases left in between. The CDR3 nucleotides read TGTGCCAGCGTTGGGGAGTTGCAAGCTTTCTTT. Translation: CASVGELQAFF.

This clonotype occurred a few times. V gene TRBV12-3 or TRBV12-4 combines with J gene TRBJ1-5; D call uncertain. V lost 5 bases and J lost 4, with 9 bases in between. The CDR3 consists of 13 residues. CDR3 loop: CASSMNQNQPQHF. The CDR3 DNA follows: TGTGCCAGCAGTATGAACCAAAATCAGCCCCAGCATTTT.

CDR3 protein: CAISTSTGGRGTEAFF. CDR3 sequence (DNA): TGTGCCATCAGTACCTCTACAGGGGGCCGGGGCACTGAAGCTTTCTTT. The rearrangement uses TRBV10-3 and TRBJ1-1, with 9 nucleotides matching TRBD1. The CDR3 has 16 residues. V was clipped by 5 bases and J by 4 bases; unmatched bases: 11. CDR1 and CDR2 from the germline V gene are ENHRY and SYGVKD.

In its sample, this clonotype was seen a few times. The V gene is TRBV6-5, the J gene TRBJ2-3, with D possibly being TRBD2 (5 bases). Germline CDR1 is MNHEY and CDR2 is SVGAGI. The CDR3 has 13 amino acids. V was trimmed by 9 bases and J by 5 bases, leaving 15 bases between them. The CDR3: CASSAGRQDTQYF. The CDR3 region has the DNA TGTGCCAGTTCTGCGGGCAGACAAGATACGCAGTATTTT.

This clonotype was observed once. A much larger clone differs from this one at a single base, so this may be a read error. The chain employs TRBV12-3 or TRBV12-4 and TRBJ2-3; D perhaps matches TRBD2 (5 bases). Trimming took 3 bases from V and 8 from J, leaving 12 bases between them. CDR3 length: 13 amino acids. The CDR3 coding sequence is TGTGCCAGCAGTTTCCTTGGTCGGGGTACGCAGTATTTT. Its protein product is CASSFLGRGTQYF.

The chain combines TRBV9 with TRBJ1-1; no definite D call. Germline CDR1 reads SGDLS; CDR2 reads YYNGEE. V lost 4 bases to trimming and J lost 3 bases, with 16 bases between them. The CDR3 runs to 15 residues. This CDR3 is CASSPQGRRDTEAFF. CDR3 nucleotides: TGTGCCAGCAGCCCCCAAGGCAGAAGAGACACTGAAGCTTTCTTT.

This chain uses TRBV5-1 with TRBJ1-1, with a possible D match to TRBD1 (5 bases). CDR1 and CDR2 from the germline V gene are SGHRS and YFSETQ. V was trimmed by 1 base and J by 1 base, leaving 11 bases between them. The CDR3 has 15 residues. The CDR3 DNA reads TGCGCCAGCAGCTTGCAAGGAAGGGGGAACACTGAAGCTTTCTTT. This codes for CASSLQGRGNTEAFF.

This sequence joins TRBV2 and TRBJ2-1, with a weak D call TRBD2 (5 bases). The CDR3 has 12 amino acids. Trimming removed 7 bases from V and 4 bases from J, with 8 bases in between. Germline V lookup: CDR1 SNHLY, CDR2 FYNNEI. The CDR3 loop reads CASTRGYNEQFF. CDR3 nucleotide sequence: TGTGCCAGCACCCGAGGGTACAATGAGCAGTTCTTC.

This clonotype has a handful of counts. V is TRBV7-9 and J is TRBJ2-2, with 8 nucleotides matching TRBD1. The germline gives CDR1 SEHNR, CDR2 FQNEAQ (reference sequence). The CDR3 spans 16 residues. V shed 6 bases and J 1 base; nucleotides not matched to a gene: 7. The CDR3 DNA follows: TGTGCCAGCAGAACCCCCGGACAGGGGAACACCGGGGAGCTGTTTTTT. Translation: CASRTPGQGNTGELFF.

The genes are TRBV5-1 and TRBJ2-3; D may be TRBD2 (7 bases). The V gene lost 7 bases and the J gene lost 0 bases, with 15 bases spanning the gap. The CDR3 covers 15 residues. CDR1 SGHRS and CDR2 YFSETQ come from the germline V gene. The CDR3 sequence is CASGSGGLSTDTQYF. CDR3 bases: TGCGCCAGCGGTTCGGGGGGCCTAAGCACAGATACGCAGTATTTT. The complete variable domain, with remaining parts taken from reference TRBV5-1 and TRBJ2-3, reads KAGVTQTPRYLIKTRGQQVTLSCSPISGHRSVSWYQQTPGQGLQFLFEYFSETQRNKGNFPGRFSGRQFSNSRSEMNVSTLELGDSALYLCASGSGGLSTDTQYFGPGTRLTVL.